These T cell receptor beta chains were read from a single sample in a study of shared clonotypes between healthy human individuals. Some clones are missing from TCRdb's copy, which holds only in-frame ones; the method was immunoSEQ multiplex PCR. Found here are around 600,000 clones, around 95% of them singletons; the top ten hold approximately 0.11%. The sample comprised naive CD8+ T cells sorted from blood. The receptor source for this set is a woman between 25 and 40 years old in good health. CDR3s include the opening cysteine and the closing phenylalanine or tryptophan. Fields, in order: D gene, V gene, J gene, clone size, CDR3 protein, CDR3 DNA. A D gene is named only where the DNA matches it firmly. Clone size is stated in some rows and not others, as once, few, many or a class when expanded.

d_gene: -; v_gene: TRBV2; j_gene: TRBJ2-3; abundance: -; CDR3aa: CASSEQGRSATDTQYF; CDR3nt: TGTGCCAGCAGTGAACAGGGCAGAAGCGCCACAGATACGCAGTATTTT
d_gene: -; v_gene: TRBV4-1; j_gene: TRBJ2-7; abundance: -; CDR3aa: CASSQDLGGSGNEQYF; CDR3nt: TGCGCCAGCAGCCAAGATCTCGGGGGCTCAGGGAACGAGCAGTACTTC
d_gene: -; v_gene: TRBV5-4; j_gene: TRBJ2-7; abundance: -; CDR3aa: CASSSGTLIYEQYF; CDR3nt: TGTGCCAGCAGTTCCGGGACTCTCATTTACGAGCAGTACTTC
d_gene: TRBD1; v_gene: TRBV11-2; j_gene: TRBJ2-1; abundance: -; CDR3aa: CASSLQGDWNEQFF; CDR3nt: TGTGCCAGCAGCTTACAGGGGGATTGGAATGAGCAGTTCTTC
d_gene: TRBD2; v_gene: TRBV5-6; j_gene: TRBJ2-2; abundance: -; CDR3aa: CASSLELAGNTGELFF; CDR3nt: TGTGCCAGCAGCTTGGAACTAGCGGGAAACACCGGGGAGCTGTTTTTT
d_gene: -; v_gene: TRBV30; j_gene: TRBJ1-5; abundance: -; CDR3aa: CAWSVLGQPQHF; CDR3nt: TGTGCCTGGAGTGTACTCGGGCAGCCCCAGCATTTT
d_gene: TRBD2; v_gene: TRBV27; j_gene: TRBJ2-2; abundance: -; CDR3aa: CASSSTSAKNTGELFF; CDR3nt: TGTGCCAGCAGTTCTACTAGCGCCAAGAACACCGGGGAGCTGTTTTTT
d_gene: TRBD1; v_gene: TRBV5-1; j_gene: TRBJ2-7; abundance: -; CDR3aa: CASSPGTGGSYEQYF; CDR3nt: TGCGCCAGCAGCCCGGGGACAGGGGGTTCCTACGAGCAGTACTTC
d_gene: TRBD1; v_gene: TRBV5-6; j_gene: TRBJ1-2; abundance: -; CDR3aa: CASSLGAGTGLRHQVGYTF; CDR3nt: TGTGCCAGCAGCTTGGGGGCCGGGACAGGGTTACGACACCAGGTCGGCTACACCTTC
d_gene: TRBD2; v_gene: TRBV28; j_gene: TRBJ2-1; abundance: -; CDR3aa: CASSKGTSASWGNEQFF; CDR3nt: TGTGCCAGCAGTAAGGGGACTAGCGCCTCATGGGGCAATGAGCAGTTCTTC
d_gene: -; v_gene: TRBV2; j_gene: TRBJ2-1; abundance: -; CDR3aa: CASRGTFNEQFF; CDR3nt: TGTGCCAGTAGGGGGACATTCAATGAGCAGTTCTTC
d_gene: -; v_gene: TRBV30; j_gene: TRBJ1-5; abundance: few; CDR3aa: CAWSEGHISNQPQHF; CDR3nt: TGTGCCTGGAGCGAAGGACATATCAGCAATCAGCCCCAGCATTTT
d_gene: -; v_gene: TRBV19; j_gene: TRBJ2-7; abundance: few; CDR3aa: CASSWDYEQYF; CDR3nt: TGTGCCAGTAGTTGGGACTACGAGCAGTACTTC
d_gene: TRBD1; v_gene: TRBV4-2; j_gene: TRBJ2-3; abundance: -; CDR3aa: CASSQDRQGSSTDTQYF; CDR3nt: TGTGCCAGCAGCCAGGATCGACAGGGGTCAAGCACAGATACGCAGTATTTT
d_gene: -; v_gene: TRBV5-5; j_gene: TRBJ2-5; abundance: once; CDR3aa: CASSYIQETQYF; CDR3nt: TGTGCCAGCAGCTATATTCAAGAGACCCAGTACTTC
d_gene: TRBD1; v_gene: TRBV5-6; j_gene: TRBJ2-6; abundance: once; CDR3aa: CASSVTGAGANVLTF; CDR3nt: TGTGCCAGCAGCGTAACAGGGGCTGGGGCCAACGTCCTGACTTTC
d_gene: -; v_gene: TRBV21-1; j_gene: TRBJ2-7; abundance: -; CDR3aa: CASVNYEQYF; CDR3nt: TGTGCCAGCGTCAACTACGAGCAGTACTTC
d_gene: -; v_gene: TRBV5-6; j_gene: TRBJ1-2; abundance: -; CDR3aa: CASSLGLDNYGYTF; CDR3nt: TGTGCCAGCAGCTTAGGACTGGATAACTATGGCTACACCTTC
d_gene: -; v_gene: TRBV27; j_gene: TRBJ2-7; abundance: few; CDR3aa: CASSPHPTRYPGDEQYF; CDR3nt: TGTGCCAGCAGTCCCCATCCGACCCGCTACCCAGGAGACGAGCAGTACTTC
d_gene: TRBD1; v_gene: TRBV9; j_gene: TRBJ2-2; abundance: -; CDR3aa: CASSTFGQDTGELFF; CDR3nt: TGTGCCAGCAGCACCTTTGGACAGGACACCGGGGAGCTGTTTTTT
d_gene: -; v_gene: TRBV27; j_gene: TRBJ1-2; abundance: -; CDR3aa: CASSLSPGNYGYTF; CDR3nt: TGTGCCAGCAGTTTATCCCCCGGTAACTATGGCTACACCTTC
d_gene: -; v_gene: TRBV4-1; j_gene: TRBJ2-1; abundance: -; CDR3aa: CASSYRGPGYNEQFF; CDR3nt: TGCGCCAGCAGCTACAGAGGGCCCGGTTACAATGAGCAGTTCTTC
d_gene: TRBD1; v_gene: TRBV7-2; j_gene: TRBJ2-5; abundance: -; CDR3aa: CASSAGGSETQYF; CDR3nt: TGTGCCAGCAGCGCAGGGGGATCGGAGACCCAGTACTTC
d_gene: TRBD2; v_gene: TRBV11-2; j_gene: TRBJ2-1; abundance: -; CDR3aa: CASSLASGMLSYNEQFF; CDR3nt: TGTGCCAGCAGCTTAGCCAGCGGGATGTTATCCTACAATGAGCAGTTCTTC